Sequencing of this T cell receptor (beta chain) was carried out in a study of early T cells in non-severe SARS-CoV-2 infection. At the level of the study: Sequencing of unsorted whole blood was done on bulk RNA, leaving chains unpaired. Findings and caveats of the study: VDJdb matching skewed toward anti-spike CD8 responses, missing private and CD4 specificities.

To note about this clonotype: The target antigen is unknown.

Individually, cDNA molecules had unique molecular identifiers attached to them. Via MiXCR, TCRdb re-called the 5' RACE reads, giving one row per CDR3 protein. The repertoire holds about 70,000 distinct CDR3 sequences, with around 10% as singletons. Sequencing was carried out using whole blood. The receptor was derived from an adult who was a healthcare worker with PCR-confirmed SARS-CoV-2 infection or an uninfected control (not recorded which).

In nucleotides, the CDR3 is TGTGCCAGCAGTGAAGTACCGGAAAGAGCTTTCTTT. Translation gives CASSEVPERAFF. J is TRBJ1-1 and V is TRBV2; D gene uncertain. The CDR3 consists of 12 residues. Looked up from germline, CDR1 is SNHLY and CDR2 is FYNNEI. V lost 1 base and J 10 bases, leaving 10 bases between the germline ends.